Listed below are T cell receptor beta chains from one sample, sequenced in a study of Graves' ophthalmopathy and Graves' hyperthyroidism. Each CDR3 protein is one row after TCRdb ran MiXCR on the multiplex PCR reads. The sample gives almost 750,000 distinct CDR3 sequences, roughly two fifths of which show up once; less than 55% is in the top ten. The specimen sequenced was peripheral blood. The receptor source for this set is an adult man with Graves' ophthalmopathy. Each CDR3 is given with its conserved first and last residue. The D gene is left open where the match is weak. Rows give clone size only sometimes, using once, few, many, or a class for an expanded clone.

size	length	V	J	D	DNA	CDR3
-	16	TRBV20-1	TRBJ2-5	TRBD2	TGCAGTGCTAGAGGTCTGACACTAGCGGATCAAGAGACCCAGTACTTC	CSARGLTLADQETQYF
-	14	TRBV2	TRBJ2-5	-	TGTGCCAGCAGTTACTCGGCCAGACAAGAGACCCAGTACTTC	CASSYSARQETQYF
-	14	TRBV10-2	TRBJ1-5	-	TGCGCCAGCCAAGAAGGGATTAGCAATCAGCCCCAGCATTTT	CASQEGISNQPQHF
many	13	TRBV7-2	TRBJ2-5	-	TGTGCCAGCAGCTTATCCGTCCAAATACGGGAGTACTTC	CASSLSVQIREYF
-	15	TRBV2	TRBJ1-1	-	TGTGCCAGCAAGTTAGCCAGCAAGGGAAATGATGAAGCTTTCTTT	CASKLASKGNDEAFF
-	13	TRBV20-1	TRBJ1-2	-	TGCAGTGCTTCCGACCGTTCTAACTATGGCTACACCTTC	CSASDRSNYGYTF
-	15	TRBV9	TRBJ1-3	-	TGTGCCAGCAGCGTAGGGTACCCCGACGGAAACACCATATATTTT	CASSVGYPDGNTIYF
many	13	TRBV7-8	TRBJ2-7	-	TGTGCCAGCAGCTTACGCAGGGCCTACGAGCAGTACTTC	CASSLRRAYEQYF
-	16	TRBV24-1	TRBJ2-3	-	TGTGCCACCAGTGATTTCACAGGGTATAGCACAGATACGCAGTATTTT	CATSDFTGYSTDTQYF
-	15	TRBV7-2	TRBJ1-4	-	TGTGCCAGCAGCTTAGATCTGGGGGGTGGTGAAAAACTGTTTTTT	CASSLDLGGGEKLFF
-	15	TRBV19	TRBJ1-5	-	TGTGCCAGTAGTGCGACAGTTATTAGCAATCAGCCCCAGCATTTT	CASSATVISNQPQHF
many	12	TRBV11-2	TRBJ2-7	-	TGTGCCAGCAGCTTAGATCAGGTAGAGCAGTACTTC	CASSLDQVEQYF
-	13	TRBV20-1	TRBJ1-1	-	TGCAGTGCTGGGGCGGAACCGAACACTGAAGCTTTCTTT	CSAGAEPNTEAFF
-	16	TRBV9	TRBJ1-3	-	TGTGCCAGCAGCACCGCCCAGGGCCCCTCTGGAAACACCATATATTTT	CASSTAQGPSGNTIYF
-	15	TRBV12-3/TRBV12-4	TRBJ2-5	TRBD1	TGTGCCAGCAGTTTGTCGGGACAGGGAGTCCAGAGCCAGTACTTC	CASSLSGQGVQSQYF
many	13	TRBV20-1	TRBJ2-7	-	TGCAGCGCAACCGGACGAGGCTGGGGCGAGCAGTACTTC	CSATGRGWGEQYF
-	14	TRBV5-1	TRBJ2-7	-	TGCGCCAGCAGCTTGGTCATTGCCTCCTACGAGCAGTACTTC	CASSLVIASYEQYF
many	12	TRBV5-1	TRBJ1-6	-	TGCGCCAGCAGCTGGGAGGGCTCACCCCTCCACTTT	CASSWEGSPLHF
-	13	TRBV19	TRBJ2-7	TRBD1	TGTGCCAGTTCCGGGACAGGGAGAGGCGAGCAGTACTTC	CASSGTGRGEQYF
few	15	TRBV20-1	TRBJ2-6	-	TGCAGTGCTAGAGATTGGGGGGCTGGGGCCAACGTCCTGACTTTC	CSARDWGAGANVLTF
few	16	TRBV2	TRBJ2-6	-	TGTGCCAGCCTCCCGATGGAGGACCGTGGGGCCAACGTCCTGACTTTC	CASLPMEDRGANVLTF
few	13	TRBV7-9	TRBJ2-7	TRBD2	TGTGCCAGCAGCTCTCGGGGGGTCTCCGAGCAGTACTTC	CASSSRGVSEQYF
many	14	TRBV7-9	TRBJ1-6	TRBD1	TGTGCCAGCAGCTTCGGGACAGGGGGCTCACCCCTCCACTTT	CASSFGTGGSPLHF
few	16	TRBV24-1	TRBJ2-3	-	TGTGCCACCAGTGATTCCCAAACAGGGCGCACAGATACGCAGTATTTT	CATSDSQTGRTDTQYF
-	15	TRBV7-2	TRBJ2-5	TRBD1	TGTGCCAGCAGCCGCGAGGGACAGGGGCAAGAGACCCAGTACTTC	CASSREGQGQETQYF
once	15	TRBV10-3	TRBJ2-6	-	TGTGCCATCGGGGAGACGGGCTCTGGGGCCAACGTCCTGACTTTC	CAIGETGSGANVLTF
many	16	TRBV7-9	TRBJ2-5	TRBD2	TGTGCCAGCAGCTTAGCTTGGACTAGCGAAGCAGAGACCCAGTACTTC	CASSLAWTSEAETQYF
many	12	TRBV19	TRBJ1-1	-	TGTGCCAGTAGTGGTTCGCGGGGCGCGGCTTTCTTT	CASSGSRGAAFF
-	15	TRBV7-9	TRBJ1-1	-	TGCGCCAGCAGGCACCAGTCGACCCGGAACACTGAAGCTTTCTTT	CASRHQSTRNTEAFF
-	15	TRBV25-1	TRBJ1-6	-	TGTGCCAGCAGTGAGGCGGACAGCCCAAATTCACCCCTCCACTTT	CASSEADSPNSPLHF
few	12	TRBV20-1	TRBJ1-2	TRBD1	TGCAGTGCTGATGGACAGGCCTATGGCTACACCTTC	CSADGQAYGYTF
-	13	TRBV19	TRBJ2-2	-	TGTGCCAGTGGGGACGGCTACACCGGGGAGCTGTTTTTT	CASGDGYTGELFF
-	14	TRBV10-3	TRBJ1-2	-	TGTGCCAGCAGTGACGAAGACGGTAACTATGGCTACACCTTC	CASSDEDGNYGYTF
few	16	TRBV24-1	TRBJ2-7	-	TGTGCCACCAGTGATTTGCATTGTGGGTGGTCCTACGAGCAGTACTTC	CATSDLHCGWSYEQYF
-	14	TRBV2	TRBJ1-6	TRBD1	TGTGCCAGCAACACAGGGGCAGCCGATTCACCCCTCCACTTT	CASNTGAADSPLHF
-	16	TRBV19	TRBJ1-5	-	TGTGCCAGTAGTGCCAAAGACAGAGTTGCGGGGGGGCCCCAGCATTTT	CASSAKDRVAGGPQHF
many	13	TRBV7-6	TRBJ1-1	-	TGTGCCAGCAGCTATGGGGAAGGAACTGAAGCTTTCTTT	CASSYGEGTEAFF
-	14	TRBV6-5	TRBJ2-5	TRBD1	TGTGCCAGCAGACCTCGACAGGGTTCTCAGCCCCAGTACTTC	CASRPRQGSQPQYF
-	14	TRBV6-5	TRBJ1-5	TRBD1	TGTGCCAGCAGTTACCTAGACAGGGATCAGCCCCAGCATTTT	CASSYLDRDQPQHF
-	14	TRBV5-1	TRBJ2-7	TRBD1	TGCGCCAGCAGCACCGGGACAGGGCCTGGCGAGCAGTACTTC	CASSTGTGPGEQYF
many	12	TRBV11-2	TRBJ1-6	-	TGTGCCAGCAGCTCCAGTTGGTCACCCCTCCACTTT	CASSSSWSPLHF
-	11	TRBV10-3	TRBJ2-1	-	TGTGCCATCAGCGTATACAATGAGCAGTTCTTC	CAISVYNEQFF
-	15	TRBV20-1	TRBJ1-5	-	TGCAGTGCTAGAGATCACCAGGCGGGCAATCAGCCCCAGCATTTT	CSARDHQAGNQPQHF
-	15	TRBV5-5	TRBJ1-1	TRBD1	TGTGCCAGCAGCTTATACGACAGGGGTTACACTGAAGCTTTCTTT	CASSLYDRGYTEAFF
-	13	TRBV20-1	TRBJ2-2	-	TGCAGTGCTAGGGGCAGGGCCATCGGGGAGCTGTTTTTT	CSARGRAIGELFF
-	13	TRBV7-2	TRBJ1-2	-	TGTGCCAGCAGCTCCACCGGGACATCTGGCTACACCTTC	CASSSTGTSGYTF
-	14	TRBV10-2	TRBJ2-2	-	TGCGCCAGCAGTGAGACAGGAACCACCGGGGAGCTGTTTTTT	CASSETGTTGELFF
-	13	TRBV10-3	TRBJ2-5	-	TGTGCCATCAGTGAATCGGGCAGCCTCCGGTGGTACTTC	CAISESGSLRWYF
many	12	TRBV7-9	TRBJ2-6	-	TGTGCCAGCAGCTTAGGCCAGGCCTCCGTCACTTTC	CASSLGQASVTF
-	17	TRBV20-1	TRBJ1-6	TRBD1	TGCAGTGCTAGAGGGACAGGGGGAATATCCTATAATTCACCCCTCCACTTT	CSARGTGGISYNSPLHF
-	13	TRBV10-3	TRBJ1-2	-	TGTGCCAGCACCAGGACGGGCAACTATGACTACACCTTC	CASTRTGNYDYTF
many	13	TRBV7-2	TRBJ2-5	-	TGTGCCAGCAGCTCTAACAGGGTCGAGACCCAGTACTTC	CASSSNRVETQYF
few	16	TRBV7-8	TRBJ2-7	-	TGTGCCAGCAGTCTACGAGGGGGGGACTATTCCTACGAGCAGTACTTC	CASSLRGGDYSYEQYF
-	19	TRBV7-2	TRBJ2-2	TRBD2	TGTGCCAGCAGCTTAACCGGCAACCGGGGGGGGCACGACACCGGGGAGCTGTTTTTT	CASSLTGNRGGHDTGELFF
many	12	TRBV19	TRBJ2-5	-	TGTGCCAGTAGTATAGGGAGAGAGACCCAGTACTTC	CASSIGRETQYF
-	13	TRBV11-2	TRBJ2-5	-	TGTGCCAGCAGCTTAGATTTCGGGGATCAAACGTACTTC	CASSLDFGDQTYF
-	11	TRBV2	TRBJ2-5	-	TGTGCCAGCAGCGACCTCGCGTTCCAGTACTTC	CASSDLAFQYF
-	13	TRBV20-1	TRBJ1-4	-	TGCAGTGCTAGAGAGGAAGGTCCGGGAAAACTGTTTTTT	CSAREEGPGKLFF